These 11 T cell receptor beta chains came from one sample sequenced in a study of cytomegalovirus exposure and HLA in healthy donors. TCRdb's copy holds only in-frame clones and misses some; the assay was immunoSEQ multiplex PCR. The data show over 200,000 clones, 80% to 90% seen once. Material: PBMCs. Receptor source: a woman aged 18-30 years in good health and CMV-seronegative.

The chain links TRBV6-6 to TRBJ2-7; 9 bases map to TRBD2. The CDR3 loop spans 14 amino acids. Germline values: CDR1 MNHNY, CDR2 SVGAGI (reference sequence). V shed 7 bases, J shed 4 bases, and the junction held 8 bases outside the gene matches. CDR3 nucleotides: TGTGCCAGCAAAGAACTAGCGGGTACTTACGAGCAGTACTTC. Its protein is CASKELAGTYEQYF.

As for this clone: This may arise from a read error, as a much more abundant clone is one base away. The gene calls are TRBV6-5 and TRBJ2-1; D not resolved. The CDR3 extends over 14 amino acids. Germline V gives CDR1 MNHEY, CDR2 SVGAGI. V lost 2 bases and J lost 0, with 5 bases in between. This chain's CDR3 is CASSYRSSYNEQFF. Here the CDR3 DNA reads TGTGCCAGCAGTTACAGGAGCTCCTACAATGAGCAGTTCTTC.

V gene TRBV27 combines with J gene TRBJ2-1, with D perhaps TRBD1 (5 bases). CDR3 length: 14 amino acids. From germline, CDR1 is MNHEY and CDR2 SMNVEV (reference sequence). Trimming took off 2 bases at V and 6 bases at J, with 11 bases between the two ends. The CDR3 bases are TGTGCCAGCAGTTTACAGGGAACGGGCAATGAGCAGTTCTTC. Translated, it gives CASSLQGTGNEQFF.

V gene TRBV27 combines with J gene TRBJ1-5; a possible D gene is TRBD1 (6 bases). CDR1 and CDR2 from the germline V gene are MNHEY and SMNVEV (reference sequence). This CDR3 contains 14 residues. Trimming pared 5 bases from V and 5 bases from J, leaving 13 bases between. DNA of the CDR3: TGTGCCAGCAGTGCGCGATCAGGGGATCAGCCCCAGCATTTT. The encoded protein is CASSARSGDQPQHF.

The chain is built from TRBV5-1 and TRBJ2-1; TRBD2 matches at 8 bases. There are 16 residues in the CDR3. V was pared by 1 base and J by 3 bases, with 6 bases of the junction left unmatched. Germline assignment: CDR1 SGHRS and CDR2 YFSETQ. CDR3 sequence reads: CASSLSQRGSYNEQFF. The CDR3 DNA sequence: TGCGCCAGCAGCTTGTCCCAGCGGGGGAGCTACAATGAGCAGTTCTTC.

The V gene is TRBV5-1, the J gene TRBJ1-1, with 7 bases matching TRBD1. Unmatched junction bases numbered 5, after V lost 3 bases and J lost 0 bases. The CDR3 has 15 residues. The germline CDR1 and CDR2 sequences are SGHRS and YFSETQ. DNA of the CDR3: TGCGCCAGCAGCTATCTGACAGGGATGAACACTGAAGCTTTCTTT. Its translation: CASSYLTGMNTEAFF.

The DNA of the CDR3 is TGCAGCGTTGAAGGGGGGCCCGGGGAGCTGTTTTTT. Amino acids: CSVEGGPGELFF. The gene calls are TRBV29-1 and TRBJ2-2, with D perhaps matching TRBD1 (6 bases). The CDR3 is 12 amino acids. Germline V gene lookup returns CDR1 SQVTM and CDR2 ANQGSEA. V lost 1 base and J lost 6, with 6 bases in between.

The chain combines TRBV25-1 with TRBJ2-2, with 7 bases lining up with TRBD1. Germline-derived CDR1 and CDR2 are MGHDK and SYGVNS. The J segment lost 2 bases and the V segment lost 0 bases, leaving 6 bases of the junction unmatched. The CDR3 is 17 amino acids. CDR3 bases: TGTGCCAGCAGTGAATATTGGAGACAGGGTAACACCGGGGAGCTGTTTTTT. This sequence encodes CASSEYWRQGNTGELFF.

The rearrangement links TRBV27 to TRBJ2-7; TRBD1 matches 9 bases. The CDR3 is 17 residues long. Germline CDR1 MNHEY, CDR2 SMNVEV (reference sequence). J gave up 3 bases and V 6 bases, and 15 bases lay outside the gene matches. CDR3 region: CASRSGTGLLLNYEQYF. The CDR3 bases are TGTGCCAGCAGATCCGGGACAGGGCTCCTTTTAAACTACGAGCAGTACTTC.

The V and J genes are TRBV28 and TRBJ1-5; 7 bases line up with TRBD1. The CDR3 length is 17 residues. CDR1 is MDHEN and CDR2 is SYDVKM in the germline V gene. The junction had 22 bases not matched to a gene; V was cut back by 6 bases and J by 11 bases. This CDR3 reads CASSDRTGSRGGDAQHF. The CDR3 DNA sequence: TGTGCCAGCAGCGATAGGACAGGTTCGAGGGGTGGCGATGCCCAGCATTTT.

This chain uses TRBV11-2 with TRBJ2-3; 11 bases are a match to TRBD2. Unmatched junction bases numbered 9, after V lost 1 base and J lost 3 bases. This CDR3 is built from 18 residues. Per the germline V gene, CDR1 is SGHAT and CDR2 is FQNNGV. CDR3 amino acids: CASSLGLAGGGGTDTQYF. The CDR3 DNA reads TGTGCCAGCAGCTTAGGCCTAGCGGGAGGTGGAGGTACAGATACGCAGTATTTT.